This TCR beta chain was recorded in a study of monozygotic twins with cystic fibrosis. Germline CDR1 SGHVS, CDR2 FNYEAQ. V lost 1 base to trimming and J lost 0 bases, with 10 bases between them. The CDR3 runs to 16 residues. Measured with immunoSEQ multiplex PCR; TCRdb has only the in-frame clones, and not every one. The data contain tens of thousands of clones, 90% to 95% of them singletons. Sequencing was done on a sample of blood. The chain combines TRBV7-6 with TRBJ1-3; D remains ambiguous. The TCR sequence derives from a boy under 10 years old with cystic fibrosis. The CDR3 bases are TGTGCCAGCAGCTTAGGGGCAGGCGGCTCTGGAAACACCATATATTTT. Its protein product is CASSLGAGGSGNTIYF.